Below, 9 T cell receptor beta chains from the same sample are listed, as sequenced in a study of T cell responses to AZD1222 COVID-19 vaccine. TCRdb keeps only in-frame clones here, not all; method: immunoSEQ multiplex PCR. In the table there are some 170,000 clones, approximately 94% of which are singletons. Sample: peripheral blood, taken 28 days after the second AZD1222 dose. These receptors all come from an adult who received the AZD1222 COVID-19 vaccine.

The genes are TRBV4-1 and TRBJ2-5; 8 bases align to TRBD2. Germline V CDR1 and CDR2: MGHRA, YSYEKL. Trimming took 1 base from V and 5 from J; bases not matched to a gene: 6. The CDR3 contains 15 residues. CDR3 DNA: TGCGCCAGCAGCCAAGCGGGAGGGAGACAGGAGACCCAGTACTTC. Its translation: CASSQAGGRQETQYF.

This sequence joins TRBV7-8 and TRBJ2-1; 11 positions agree with TRBD2. Germline CDR1 reads SGHVS; CDR2 reads FQNEAQ. V was pared by 8 bases and J by 9 bases, with 15 bases of the junction left unmatched. This CDR3 is 16 amino acids long. The DNA of the CDR3 is TGTGCCAGCCAAACCTCGGAGGCTAGCGGGAGGAGTGAGCAGTTCTTC. It translates to CASQTSEASGRSEQFF.

The chain carries TRBV7-2 and TRBJ2-1; 7 nucleotides align to TRBD1. V gave up 4 bases and J gave up 8 bases; unmatched junction bases: 5. CDR3 size: 13 residues. Per the germline V gene, CDR1 is SGHTA and CDR2 is FQGNSA. CDR3: CASSYGTGDEQFF. The CDR3 DNA is TGTGCCAGCAGCTACGGAACAGGGGATGAGCAGTTCTTC.

Worth noting for this clone: The sample carries other DNA sequences with the same CDR3. The chain carries TRBV5-4 and TRBJ1-2; TRBD1 might be the D (5 bases). The germline CDR1 and CDR2 sequences are SGHNT and YYREEE (reference sequence). The CDR3 has 13 amino acids. V gave up 0 bases and J gave up 2 bases, with 5 bases separating them. For the CDR3, the DNA is TGTGCCAGCAGCTTGGAGGGGAACTATGGCTACACCTTC. It translates to CASSLEGNYGYTF.

V and J are TRBV19 and TRBJ2-3; no clear D gene. CDR3 length: 13 amino acids. Deletions cut 6 bases from V and 1 base from J, with 8 bases between. The germline gives CDR1 LNHDA, CDR2 SQIVND (reference sequence). CDR3 amino acids: CASSALRTDTQYF. As DNA, the CDR3 is TGTGCCAGTAGCGCCCTCCGCACAGATACGCAGTATTTT. Variable domain in full (rest from reference TRBV19 and TRBJ2-3): DGGITQSPKYLFRKEGQNVTLSCEQNLNHDAMYWYRQDPGQGLRLIYYSQIVNDFQKGDIAEGYSVSREKKESFPLTVTSAQKNPTAFYLCASSALRTDTQYFGPGTRLTVL.

The V gene is TRBV6-5, the J gene TRBJ2-7, with D unclear. Trimming pared 0 bases from V and 0 bases from J, leaving 12 bases between. The CDR3 runs 16 residues. CDR1 is MNHEY, CDR2 SVGAGI, per germline. The CDR3 region has the DNA TGTGCCAGCAGTTACTCGACGGCAGCCTCCTCCTACGAGCAGTACTTC. Translating it yields CASSYSTAASSYEQYF.

A single count supports this clone. J is TRBJ1-5 and V is TRBV15, with 7 bases that match TRBD1. Germline V gene data show CDR1 as LNHNV and CDR2 as YYDKDF (reference sequence). V dropped 2 bases and J dropped 4; count of bases not matched to a gene: 8. The CDR3 sequence is 16 residues long. CDR3 protein: CATSRNAGQANQPQHF. The CDR3 coding sequence is TGTGCCACCAGCAGAAACGCTGGACAGGCAAATCAGCCCCAGCATTTT.

The rearrangement joins TRBV28 to TRBJ1-6, with TRBD1 as a possible D gene (5 bases). Germline CDR1 is MDHEN and CDR2 is SYDVKM. With 6 bases removed from V and 6 bases from J, the gap between germline ends came to 18 bases. This CDR3 spans 16 amino acids. The CDR3 DNA sequence: TGTGCCAGCAGCACCCCGGGGCAGGGACGTAATTCACCCCTCCACTTT. This encodes CASSTPGQGRNSPLHF.

The chain carries TRBV28 and TRBJ1-5, with 7 bases lining up with TRBD1. This CDR3 comprises 14 residues. In germline, CDR1 is MDHEN, CDR2 SYDVKM. Trimming cost V 6 bases and J 4 bases; bases outside gene matches: 6. CDR3 coding DNA: TGTGCCAGCAGGATACTACAGGGGAATCAGCCCCAGCATTTT. This gives the protein CASRILQGNQPQHF.